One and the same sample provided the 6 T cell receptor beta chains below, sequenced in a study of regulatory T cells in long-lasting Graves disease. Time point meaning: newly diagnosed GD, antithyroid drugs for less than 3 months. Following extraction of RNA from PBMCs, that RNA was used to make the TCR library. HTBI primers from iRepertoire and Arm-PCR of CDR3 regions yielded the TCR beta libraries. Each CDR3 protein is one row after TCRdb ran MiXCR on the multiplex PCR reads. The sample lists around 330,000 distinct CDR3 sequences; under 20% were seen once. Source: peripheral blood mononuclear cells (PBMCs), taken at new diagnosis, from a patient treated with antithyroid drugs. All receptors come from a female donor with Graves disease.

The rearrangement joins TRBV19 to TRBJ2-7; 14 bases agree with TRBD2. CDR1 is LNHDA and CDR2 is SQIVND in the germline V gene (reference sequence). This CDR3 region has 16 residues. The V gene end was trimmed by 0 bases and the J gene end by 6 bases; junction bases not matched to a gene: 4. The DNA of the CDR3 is TGTGCCAGTAGTATAGATTCCGGGACTAGCGGGAGCGAGCAGTACTTC. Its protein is CASSIDSGTSGSEQYF.

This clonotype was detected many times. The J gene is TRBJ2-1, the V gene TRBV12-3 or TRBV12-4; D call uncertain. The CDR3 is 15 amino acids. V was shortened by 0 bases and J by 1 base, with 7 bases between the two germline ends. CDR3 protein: CASSLARGSYNEQFF. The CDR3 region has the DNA TGTGCCAGCAGTTTAGCTCGAGGATCCTACAATGAGCAGTTCTTC.

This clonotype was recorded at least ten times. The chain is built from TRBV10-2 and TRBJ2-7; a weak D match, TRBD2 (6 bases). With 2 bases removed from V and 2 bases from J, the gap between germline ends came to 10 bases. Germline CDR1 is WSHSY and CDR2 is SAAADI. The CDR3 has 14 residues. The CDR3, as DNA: TGCGCCAGCAGTGAGGCCGGAGGGCCCTACGAGCAGTACTTC. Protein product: CASSEAGGPYEQYF.

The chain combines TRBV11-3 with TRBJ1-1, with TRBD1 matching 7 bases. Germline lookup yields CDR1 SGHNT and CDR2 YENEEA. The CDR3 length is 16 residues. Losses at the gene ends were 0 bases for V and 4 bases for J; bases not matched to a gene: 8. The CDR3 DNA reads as TGTGCCAGCAGCTTAGATTCGGGACAGCGAAGCACTGAAGCTTTCTTT. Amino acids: CASSLDSGQRSTEAFF.

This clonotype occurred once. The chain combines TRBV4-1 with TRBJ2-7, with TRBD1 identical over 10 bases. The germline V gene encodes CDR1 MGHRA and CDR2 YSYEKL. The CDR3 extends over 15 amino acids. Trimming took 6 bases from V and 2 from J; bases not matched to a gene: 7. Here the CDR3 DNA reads TGCGCCAGCAGAAAAGGGACAGGGGTTACCTACGAGCAGTACTTC. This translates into CASRKGTGVTYEQYF.

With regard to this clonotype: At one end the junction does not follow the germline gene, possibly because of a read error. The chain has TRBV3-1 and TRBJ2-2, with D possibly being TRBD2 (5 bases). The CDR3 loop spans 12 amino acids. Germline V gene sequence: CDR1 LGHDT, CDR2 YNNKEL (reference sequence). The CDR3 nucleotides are TGTGCCAGCAGCCTGTGGGCTGGGGAGCTGTCTTTC. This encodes CASSLWAGELSF.